One and the same sample provided the 6 T cell receptor beta chains below, sequenced in a study of blood T cell repertoires in COVID-19. Data came from immunoSEQ multiplex PCR; TCRdb stores just in-frame clones and leaves some out. The data hold about 110,000 clones, with 85% to 90% observed a single time. The sequenced sample consisted of peripheral blood. The receptors come from a woman aged 45-60 years with acute or convalescent COVID-19.

The CDR3 bases are TGTGCCAGCAGCGTAGGACTAGCGAGCTACAATGAGCAGTTCTTC. This sequence encodes CASSVGLASYNEQFF. This rearrangement joins TRBV9 to TRBJ2-1, with 8 positions matching TRBD2. This CDR3 contains 15 residues. V lost 0 bases to trimming and J lost 3 bases; unmatched junction nucleotides: 2. The germline V gene has CDR1 SGDLS and CDR2 YYNGEE.

V and J are TRBV7-9 and TRBJ2-3, with 8 bases lining up with TRBD1. The ends lost 6 bases at V and 0 bases at J; junction bases unmatched: 5. Germline CDR1 SEHNR, CDR2 FQNEAQ (reference sequence). The CDR3 consists of 15 residues. This CDR3 reads CASSPDRASTDTQYF. The CDR3 bases are TGTGCCAGCAGTCCGGACAGGGCAAGCACAGATACGCAGTATTTT.

This clone was seen once. The CDR3 sequence is CASREPNYQETQYF. The DNA of the CDR3 is TGTGCCAGCCGTGAACCAAACTACCAAGAGACCCAGTACTTC. The chain links TRBV28 to TRBJ2-5; no definite D call. The CDR3 has 14 amino acids. Germline assignment: CDR1 MDHEN and CDR2 SYDVKM. Deletions cut 8 bases from V and 0 bases from J, with 13 bases between. The whole variable domain, filled in from reference TRBV28 and TRBJ2-5, reads DVKVTQSSRYLVKRTGEKVFLECVQDMDHENMFWYRQDPGLGLRLIYFSYDVKMKEKGDIPEGYSVSREKKERFSLILESASTNQTSMYLCASREPNYQETQYFGPGTRLLVL.

CDR3 protein: CASSYVPTTTYGYTF. The CDR3 nucleotides read TGTGCCAGCAGTTACGTCCCCACGACTACCTATGGCTACACCTTC. J is TRBJ1-2 and V is TRBV6-6, with D unresolved. Trimming stripped 2 bases from V and 4 bases from J, with 14 bases between. This CDR3 contains 15 residues. Germline lookup yields CDR1 MNHNY and CDR2 SVGAGI (reference sequence).

The gene calls are TRBV19 and TRBJ2-1, with TRBD2 as a possible D gene (5 bases). Germline V lookup: CDR1 LNHDA, CDR2 SQIVND (reference sequence). Trimming pared 5 bases from V and 0 bases from J, leaving 11 bases between. CDR3 length: 15 amino acids. The CDR3 region is CASSSWGVSYNEQFF. The CDR3 DNA follows: TGTGCCAGTAGTTCTTGGGGAGTCTCCTACAATGAGCAGTTCTTC.

The V gene is TRBV11-2, the J gene TRBJ1-3; D not resolved. This CDR3 spans 13 amino acids. The V end lost 2 bases, the J end lost 8 bases, and 10 bases lay between the germline ends. Looked up from germline, CDR1 is SGHAT and CDR2 is FQNNGV. CDR3 sequence reads: CASSLPRADTIYF. In DNA form, the CDR3 reads TGTGCCAGCAGCTTACCGCGGGCAGACACCATATATTTT.